These 15 T cell receptor beta chains came from one sample sequenced in a study of blood T cell repertoires in COVID-19. TCRdb's table, derived via immunoSEQ multiplex PCR, lists solely in-frame clones and lacks some. The sample carries about 240,000 clones, 86% recorded once. The sample was PBMCs or T cells enriched from blood (not recorded which). These receptors all come from a woman in her thirties or forties with acute COVID-19.

The rearrangement joins TRBV19 to TRBJ1-1; 7 bases align to TRBD1. V lost 8 bases, J lost 4 bases, and 7 bases stayed unmatched. The CDR3 contains 13 residues. Germline V gene lookup returns CDR1 LNHDA and CDR2 SQIVND (reference sequence). CDR3 loop: CASSQGWTTEAFF. In DNA, the CDR3 is TGTGCCAGTTCACAGGGGTGGACCACTGAAGCTTTCTTT.

This clone appeared a single time. The V and J genes are TRBV29-1 and TRBJ2-1; TRBD1 agrees at 7 bases. Per the germline V gene, CDR1 is SQVTM and CDR2 is ANQGSEA. This CDR3 contains 14 residues. V shed 4 bases, J shed 5 bases, and the junction held 8 bases outside the gene matches. The CDR3: CSVVRTGSHNEQFF. DNA of the CDR3: TGCAGCGTTGTTAGGACAGGATCCCACAATGAGCAGTTCTTC.

V and J are TRBV7-9 and TRBJ2-1; weak D call: TRBD2 (5 bases). Trimming left V 8 bases short and J 0 bases short, with 11 bases between. Germline V gene sequence: CDR1 SEHNR, CDR2 FQNEAQ (reference sequence). The CDR3 has 14 amino acids. The CDR3 spells CASVGVSSYNEQFF. The CDR3 nucleotides read TGTGCCAGCGTCGGGGTGAGCTCCTACAATGAGCAGTTCTTC.

This clone was detected only once. The rearrangement uses TRBV4-2 and TRBJ2-2, with a tentative D call TRBD2 (6 bases). V lost 3 bases to trimming and J lost 7 bases, with 24 bases between them. In germline, CDR1 is LGHNA, CDR2 YNFKEQ. This CDR3 comprises 18 residues. CDR3 residues: CASSQGREIRVQGGELFF. For the CDR3, the DNA is TGTGCCAGCAGCCAGGGCCGGGAGATTAGAGTTCAGGGCGGGGAGCTGTTTTTT.

This clone appeared once. This chain uses TRBV2 with TRBJ2-7; tentative D call: TRBD2 (5 bases). In germline, CDR1 is SNHLY, CDR2 FYNNEI. The CDR3 is 13 residues long. The V end lost 4 bases, the J end lost 3 bases, and 10 bases lay between the germline ends. As DNA, the CDR3 is TGTGCCAGCAGTGCTAGCCGAGTCTACGAGCAGTACTTC. This sequence encodes CASSASRVYEQYF.

The chain couples TRBV30 to TRBJ2-4, with D perhaps TRBD1 (6 bases). V was shortened by 2 bases and J by 7 bases, with 18 bases between the two germline ends. Germline V gene sequence: CDR1 GTSNPN, CDR2 SVGIG (reference sequence). This CDR3 is built from 15 residues. This CDR3 is CAWSKRLAGANIQYF. In nucleotides, the CDR3 is TGTGCCTGGAGTAAGCGACTCGCAGGGGCCAACATTCAGTACTTC. The variable domain in full, with the rest retrieved from reference TRBV30 and TRBJ2-4, is SQTIHQWPATLVQPVGSPLSLECTVEGTSNPNLYWYRQAAGRGLQLLFYSVGIGQISSEVPQNLSASRPQDRQFILSSKKLLLSDSGFYLCAWSKRLAGANIQYFGAGTRLSVL.

This chain connects TRBV6-5 to TRBJ1-2; tentative D call: TRBD1 (5 bases). This CDR3 comprises 13 residues. CDR1 MNHEY and CDR2 SVGAGI come from the germline V gene. Trimming took off 4 bases at V and 4 bases at J, with 10 bases between the two ends. CDR3 region: CASSFDSLYGYTF. CDR3 sequence (DNA): TGTGCCAGCAGTTTCGACAGCCTCTATGGCTACACCTTC.

The rearrangement uses TRBV9 and TRBJ1-2; D is uncertain. Trimming took 0 bases from V and 4 from J, leaving 10 bases between them. The germline V gene encodes CDR1 SGDLS and CDR2 YYNGEE. This CDR3 has 14 residues. CDR3 loop: CASSVELVGYGYTF. Here the CDR3 DNA reads TGTGCCAGCAGCGTAGAACTGGTTGGCTATGGCTACACCTTC.

This chain connects TRBV25-1 to TRBJ2-7; 10 nucleotides match TRBD1. CDR3 length: 14 residues. Losses at the gene ends were 3 bases for V and 4 bases for J; bases not matched to a gene: 3. Germline V lookup: CDR1 MGHDK, CDR2 SYGVNS. The CDR3 protein is CASSDRTGGYEQYF. Here the CDR3 DNA reads TGTGCCAGCAGTGATCGGACAGGGGGGTACGAGCAGTACTTC.

The chain has TRBV6-5 and TRBJ2-1; D might be TRBD2 (6 bases). V was trimmed by 0 bases and J by 2 bases, leaving 8 bases between them. The CDR3 is made up of 15 amino acids. Germline assignment: CDR1 MNHEY and CDR2 SVGAGI. CDR3 region: CASSYSGLPYNEQFF. For the CDR3, the DNA is TGTGCCAGCAGTTACTCGGGACTTCCCTACAATGAGCAGTTCTTC.

V usage is TRBV18 and J usage is TRBJ1-1; unclear D gene. V dropped 2 bases and J dropped 0 bases, with 7 bases sitting between them. This CDR3 is 14 amino acids long. In germline, CDR1 is KGHSH, CDR2 LQKENI. CDR3 in amino acids: CASSPYSLNTEAFF. In nucleotides, the CDR3 is TGTGCCAGCTCACCATACAGCCTGAACACTGAAGCTTTCTTT.

This clone was seen only once. The chain combines TRBV2 with TRBJ2-1; 9 bases align to TRBD2. With 6 bases clipped from V and 9 bases from J, the junction kept 15 bases outside the gene matches. This CDR3 contains 16 residues. The V gene's germline CDR1 is SNHLY and CDR2 FYNNEI. The CDR3 nucleotides read TGTGCCAGCAGGACCCAAGCGGGAGGAGGATCGGGTGAGCAGTTCTTC. Translation: CASRTQAGGGSGEQFF. The full variable domain, completed using reference TRBV2 and TRBJ2-1, is EPEVTQTPSHQVTQMGQEVILRCVPISNHLYFYWYRQILGQKVEFLVSFYNNEISEKSEIFDDQFSVERPDGSNFTLKIRSTKLEDSAMYFCASRTQAGGGSGEQFFGPGTRLTVL.

This chain uses TRBV11-2 with TRBJ1-5; D not resolved. The CDR3 is 14 amino acids. V dropped 5 bases and J dropped 4 bases, with 12 bases sitting between them. Looked up from germline, CDR1 is SGHAT and CDR2 is FQNNGV. The CDR3 sequence is CASSLLPGNQPQHF. CDR3 sequence (DNA): TGTGCCAGCAGCCTCCTTCCCGGGAATCAGCCCCAGCATTTT. The full variable domain, completed using reference TRBV11-2 and TRBJ1-5, is EAGVAQSPRYKIIEKRQSVAFWCNPISGHATLYWYQQILGQGPKLLIQFQNNGVVDDSQLPKDRFSAERLKGVDSTLKIQPAKLEDSAVYLCASSLLPGNQPQHFGDGTRLSIL.

The rearrangement links TRBV6-5 to TRBJ2-7; 12 nucleotides line up with TRBD2. This CDR3 comprises 14 residues. Germline-derived CDR1 and CDR2 are MNHEY and SVGAGI. V dropped 10 bases and J dropped 3; count of bases not matched to a gene: 7. CDR3 loop: CAIAGGLAGYEQYF. The DNA of the CDR3 is TGTGCCATCGCAGGGGGACTAGCGGGCTACGAGCAGTACTTC.

This clone was found a few times. CDR3 protein: CASSSLPAGGPDEAFF. DNA of the CDR3: TGCGCCAGCAGCTCCCTTCCGGCAGGGGGCCCTGATGAAGCTTTCTTT. This rearrangement joins TRBV5-1 to TRBJ1-1; 8 bases are a match to TRBD1. The germline CDR1 and CDR2 sequences are SGHRS and YFSETQ. With 3 bases clipped from V and 7 bases from J, the junction kept 14 bases outside the gene matches. This CDR3 has 16 amino acids.